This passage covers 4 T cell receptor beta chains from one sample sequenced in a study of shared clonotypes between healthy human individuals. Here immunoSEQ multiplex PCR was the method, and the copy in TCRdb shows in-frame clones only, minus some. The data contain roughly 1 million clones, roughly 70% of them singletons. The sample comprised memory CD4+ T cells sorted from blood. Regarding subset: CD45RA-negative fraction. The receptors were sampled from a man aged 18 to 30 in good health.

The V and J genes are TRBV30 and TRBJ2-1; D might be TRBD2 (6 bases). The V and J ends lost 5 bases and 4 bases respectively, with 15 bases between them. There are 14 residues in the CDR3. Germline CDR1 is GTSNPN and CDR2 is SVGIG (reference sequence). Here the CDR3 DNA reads TGTGCCTGGGAGGGCGCGGGGCGATACAATGAGCAGTTCTTC. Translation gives CAWEGAGRYNEQFF.

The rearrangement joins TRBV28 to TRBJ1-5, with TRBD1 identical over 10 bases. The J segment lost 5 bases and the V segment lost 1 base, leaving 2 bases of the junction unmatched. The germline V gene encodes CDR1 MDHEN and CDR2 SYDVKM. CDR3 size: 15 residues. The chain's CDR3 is CASSLLGQGYQPQHF. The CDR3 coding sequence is TGTGCCAGCAGTTTATTGGGACAGGGGTATCAGCCCCAGCATTTT.

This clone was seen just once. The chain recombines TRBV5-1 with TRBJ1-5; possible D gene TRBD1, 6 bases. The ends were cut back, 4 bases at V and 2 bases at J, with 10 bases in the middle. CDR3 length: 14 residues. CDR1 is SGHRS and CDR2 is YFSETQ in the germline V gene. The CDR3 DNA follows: TGCGCCAGCAGCCAGGGGCCAGGCAATCAGCCCCAGCATTTT. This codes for CASSQGPGNQPQHF.

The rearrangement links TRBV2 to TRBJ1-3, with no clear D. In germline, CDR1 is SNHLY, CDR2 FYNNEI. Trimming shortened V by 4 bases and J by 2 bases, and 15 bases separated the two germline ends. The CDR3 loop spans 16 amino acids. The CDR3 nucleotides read TGTGCCAGCAGTGTAGGAGGAAGGAGGACTGGAAACACCATATATTTT. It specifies CASSVGGRRTGNTIYF.